This T cell receptor (beta chain) was observed in a study of shared clonotypes between healthy human individuals. Profiled with immunoSEQ multiplex PCR; TCRdb holds only in-frame clones, not every one. The repertoire includes millions of clones, approximately 92% of them detected once, and over 0.12% sits in the top ten. There are 16 residues in the CDR3. V was cut by 4 bases and J by 1 base, with 16 bases left in between. Germline V gene lookup returns CDR1 MNHNY and CDR2 SVGAGI (reference sequence). The specimen sequenced was naive CD4+ T cells sorted from blood. The subset denotes: CD45RA+ positively selected. The clonotype was recovered from a young man in good health. This sequence joins TRBV6-6 and TRBJ1-2; D is undetermined. The CDR3 region has the DNA TGTGCCAGCAGTTCCCCCGTCGGGCGGTTTAACTATGGCTACACCTTC. It specifies CASSSPVGRFNYGYTF.